Listed here are 4 T cell receptor beta chains from one sample, sequenced in a study of radiotherapy plus CTLA-4 blockade in lung cancer. Method: immunoSEQ multiplex PCR; TCRdb's copy keeps in-frame clones and lacks some. The sample holds 56,000 or so clones; roughly three quarters are singletons and the top ten take roughly 3.5%. The specimen comprised peripheral blood, sampled from a patient treated with radiotherapy plus ipilimumab. Receptors were obtained from a human donor with non-small cell lung cancer who had a partial response to radiotherapy plus ipilimumab.

J is TRBJ1-1 and V is TRBV5-1, with 7 bases that match TRBD1. V shed 4 bases, J shed 1 base, and the junction held 4 bases outside the gene matches. The germline gives CDR1 SGHRS, CDR2 YFSETQ. The CDR3 totals 14 residues. DNA for the CDR3: TGCGCCAGCAGCCAAAGACAGGGGAACACTGAAGCTTTCTTT. It specifies CASSQRQGNTEAFF.

The rearrangement joins TRBV5-5 to TRBJ2-6, with 7 positions matching TRBD2. Germline V CDR1 and CDR2: SGHKS, YYEKEE (reference sequence). The CDR3 consists of 18 residues. Losses at the gene ends were 0 bases for V and 2 bases for J; bases not matched to a gene: 8. The CDR3 DNA follows: TGTGCCAGCAGCTTGGGGGGAGGACTAGAAGCTGGGGCCAACGTCCTGACTTTC. Translated, it gives CASSLGGGLEAGANVLTF.

The chain links TRBV6-5 to TRBJ1-2; 9 nucleotides align to TRBD1. CDR1 is MNHEY and CDR2 is SVGAGI in the germline V gene. The CDR3 is 15 amino acids. V lost 5 bases to trimming and J lost 4 bases; unmatched junction nucleotides: 8. CDR3 coding DNA: TGTGCCAGCAGTCCAGGGACAGGGTCGGGCTATGGCTACACCTTC. It yields the protein CASSPGTGSGYGYTF.

The chain uses TRBV19 and TRBJ1-1, with 8 bases identical to TRBD1. Trimming removed 8 bases from V and 1 base from J; junction bases left unmatched: 12. The CDR3 totals 16 residues. Germline lookup yields CDR1 LNHDA and CDR2 SQIVND (reference sequence). CDR3 protein: CASRLQGANTNTEAFF. The CDR3, as DNA: TGTGCCAGTCGTCTTCAGGGGGCGAATACGAACACTGAAGCTTTCTTT.